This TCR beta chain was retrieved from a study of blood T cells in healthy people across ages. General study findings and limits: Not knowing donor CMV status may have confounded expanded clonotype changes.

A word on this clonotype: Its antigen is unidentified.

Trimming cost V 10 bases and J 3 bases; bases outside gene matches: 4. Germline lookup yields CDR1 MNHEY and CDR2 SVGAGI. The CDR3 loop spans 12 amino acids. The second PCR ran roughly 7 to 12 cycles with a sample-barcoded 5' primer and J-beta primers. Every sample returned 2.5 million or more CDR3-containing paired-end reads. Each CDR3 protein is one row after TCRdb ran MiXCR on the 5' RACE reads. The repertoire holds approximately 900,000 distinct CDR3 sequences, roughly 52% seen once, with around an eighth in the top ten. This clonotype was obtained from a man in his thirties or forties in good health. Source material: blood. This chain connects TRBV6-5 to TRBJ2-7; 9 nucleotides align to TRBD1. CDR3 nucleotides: TGTGCCACCGGGACAGGGAGCTACGAGCAGTACTTC. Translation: CATGTGSYEQYF.